Listed here are 29 T cell receptor beta chains from one sample, sequenced in a study of identical twins. MiXCR, applied by TCRdb to the 5' RACE reads, yields one record per CDR3 protein. The sample lists over 550,000 distinct CDR3 sequences, roughly 6.6% occurring once. The same sample was also studied in work on yellow fever vaccine responses in identical twins.

Sequencing input: PBMCs. Receptor source: a woman between 18 and 29 years old in good health.

The V call is TRBV3-1, the J call TRBJ1-1; tentative D call: TRBD1 (5 bases). The CDR3 has 13 amino acids. Trimming removed 3 bases from V and 7 bases from J, with 12 bases in between. Germline assignment: CDR1 LGHDT and CDR2 YNNKEL (reference sequence). The CDR3 protein is CASSQSGNGEAFF. The DNA for the CDR3 is TGTGCCAGCAGCCAGTCAGGGAATGGTGAAGCTTTCTTT.

This clonotype appeared many times. The chain combines TRBV6-6 with TRBJ2-2; D is undetermined. V was clipped by 8 bases and J by 6 bases, with 7 bases between them. The CDR3 is 11 amino acids. Looked up from germline, CDR1 is MNHNY and CDR2 is SVGAGI (reference sequence). CDR3 region: CASADSGELFF. The CDR3, as DNA: TGTGCCAGCGCGGATTCCGGGGAGCTGTTTTTT.

This clonotype has more than one count but fewer than ten. This rearrangement joins TRBV2 to TRBJ2-7, with 8 bases aligning to TRBD2. The CDR3 is 12 amino acids. Germline CDR1 and CDR2: SNHLY and FYNNEI. With 8 bases clipped from V and 3 bases from J, the junction kept 3 bases outside the gene matches. The CDR3 region has the DNA TGTGCCAGCCGGGAGGGAATCTACGAGCAGTACGTC. It yields the protein CASREGIYEQYV.

This clonotype has a handful of counts. This sequence joins TRBV7-8 and TRBJ2-5; possibly TRBD1 for D (5 bases). Trimming pared 5 bases from V and 8 bases from J, leaving 21 bases between. The germline V gene encodes CDR1 SGHVS and CDR2 FQNEAQ. The CDR3 contains 15 residues. CDR3 loop: CASSPGGASHFTQYF. The CDR3 DNA sequence: TGTGCCAGCAGCCCTGGTGGGGCCAGTCATTTCACCCAGTACTTC.

The chain's CDR3 is CASSPYDREYEQYV. The CDR3 bases are TGTGCCAGCAGCCCATACGACAGGGAGTACGAGCAGTACGTC. The rearrangement uses TRBV7-9 and TRBJ2-7, with 7 bases aligning to TRBD1. Looked up from germline, CDR1 is SEHNR and CDR2 is FQNEAQ (reference sequence). After removal of 5 bases from V and 4 bases from J, the junction contained 8 bases not matched to a gene. The CDR3 covers 14 residues.

V usage is TRBV10-3 and J usage is TRBJ2-3; D might be TRBD2 (6 bases). Germline values: CDR1 ENHRY, CDR2 SYGVKD. The CDR3 spans 16 residues. The germline V and J ends were trimmed by 0 bases and 3 bases, with 13 bases remaining between them. The CDR3 nucleotides read TGTGCCATCAGTGAGTCGATGGCGGGATCTACAGATACGCAGTATTTT. Protein product: CAISESMAGSTDTQYF.

This clonotype was seen only a few times. The chain carries TRBV7-8 and TRBJ2-1; TRBD2 matches 15 bases. The germline V gene has CDR1 SGHVS and CDR2 FQNEAQ. This CDR3 contains 16 residues. Trimming cost V 5 bases and J 9 bases; bases outside gene matches: 8. This CDR3 is CASSPGLAGGFSEQFF. The DNA for the CDR3 is TGTGCCAGCAGCCCTGGACTAGCGGGAGGGTTTAGTGAGCAGTTCTTC.

At least ten counts were recorded for this clonotype. The chain uses TRBV7-8 and TRBJ1-2; D is unclear. This CDR3 spans 15 amino acids. V lost 3 bases to trimming and J lost 0 bases, with 11 bases between them. Per the germline V gene, CDR1 is SGHVS and CDR2 is FQNEAQ. The CDR3 DNA reads TGTGCCAGCAGCTTTGGTGACAACACTAACTATGGCTACACCTTC. This translates into CASSFGDNTNYGYTF.

Written as DNA, the CDR3 is TGTGCCAGCAGTTCAGGGGTCGGAACCCAGTACTTC. Protein sequence: CASSSGVGTQYF. The chain combines TRBV12-3 or TRBV12-4 with TRBJ2-5, with D maybe TRBD1 (6 bases). The CDR3 sequence is 12 residues long. Trimming left V 4 bases short and J 8 bases short, with 11 bases between.

This clonotype was counted many times. The rearrangement joins TRBV12-3 or TRBV12-4 to TRBJ2-1; no firm D call. The CDR3 sequence is 15 residues long. V was shortened by 1 base and J by 4 bases, with 11 bases between the two germline ends. Written as DNA, the CDR3 is TGTGCCAGCAGTTTAGGGAGAAGGTGGTACAATGAGCAGTTCTTC. It specifies CASSLGRRWYNEQFF.

This clonotype was seen repeatedly, ten times or more. V usage is TRBV5-1 and J usage is TRBJ2-1; tentatively, D is TRBD1 (5 bases). Germline CDR1 reads SGHRS; CDR2 reads YFSETQ. The CDR3 is made up of 14 amino acids. The V end lost 2 bases, the J end lost 9 bases, and 15 bases lay between the germline ends. The CDR3 loop reads CASSLRQGQGEQFF. Written as DNA, the CDR3 is TGCGCCAGCAGCTTAAGGCAGGGTCAAGGTGAGCAGTTCTTC.

This clonotype has at least ten counts. The chain has TRBV12-3 or TRBV12-4 and TRBJ1-5; 7 positions match TRBD1. The CDR3 spans 15 residues. The V segment lost 7 bases and the J segment 3 bases; nucleotides outside the gene matches: 9. The CDR3 DNA reads as TGTGCCAGCACCTCCGGACAGGCCTACAATCAGCCCCAGCATTTT. Translating it yields CASTSGQAYNQPQHF.

This sequence joins TRBV5-6 and TRBJ1-6; 8 nucleotides match TRBD1. CDR1 and CDR2 from the germline V gene are SGHDT and YYEEEE. The CDR3 is 15 residues long. J was trimmed by 5 bases and V by 2 bases; bases with no gene match: 3. This chain's CDR3 is CASSLPGQDNSPLHF. As DNA, the CDR3 is TGTGCCAGCAGCTTACCGGGACAGGATAATTCACCCCTCCACTTT.

Ten or more counts support this clonotype. V is TRBV7-9 and J is TRBJ2-1; 9 bases map to TRBD2. This CDR3 comprises 15 residues. With 1 base clipped from V and 5 bases from J, the junction kept 3 bases outside the gene matches. Germline CDR1 SEHNR, CDR2 FQNEAQ (reference sequence). The CDR3 reads CASSLGVAGDNEQFF. The CDR3 DNA reads as TGTGCCAGCAGCTTAGGGGTAGCGGGAGACAATGAGCAGTTCTTC.

The gene calls are TRBV2 and TRBJ2-5, with a tentative D call TRBD2 (6 bases). Trimming took off 6 bases at V and 2 bases at J, with 10 bases between the two ends. Germline V gives CDR1 SNHLY, CDR2 FYNNEI. CDR3 length: 13 residues. CDR3 nucleotides: TGTGCCAGCAGGACTAGAGGGCAAGAGACCCAGTACTTC. Protein product: CASRTRGQETQYF.

This clonotype was seen only a few times. The V gene is TRBV27, the J gene TRBJ1-1, with TRBD1 matching 10 bases. The CDR3 covers 18 residues. Germline V gives CDR1 MNHEY, CDR2 SMNVEV (reference sequence). Trimming cost V 3 bases and J 4 bases; bases outside gene matches: 14. The CDR3 is CASSLSGQGGYFRTEAFF. The CDR3, as DNA: TGTGCCAGCAGTTTGTCTGGACAGGGGGGGTACTTTCGCACTGAAGCTTTCTTT.

The chain has TRBV7-3 and TRBJ2-2; 12 bases fit TRBD2. Germline V lookup: CDR1 SGHTA, CDR2 FQGTGA. Trimming cost V 1 base and J 10 bases; bases outside gene matches: 13. The CDR3 totals 18 residues. In nucleotides, the CDR3 is TGTGCCAGCAGCTTAAACCCGACTAGCGGGAGTAGTCCTGAGGAGCTGTTTTTT. It codes for CASSLNPTSGSSPEELFF.

This clonotype was seen more than once but under ten times. The V and J genes are TRBV7-9 and TRBJ2-1; a possible D gene is TRBD2 (6 bases). This CDR3 is 14 amino acids long. The germline V gene has CDR1 SEHNR and CDR2 FQNEAQ (reference sequence). V was shortened by 3 bases and J by 4 bases, with 10 bases between the two germline ends. DNA for the CDR3: TGTGCCAGCAGCTTGACTAGTAGGTACAATGAGCAGTTCTTC. Its protein is CASSLTSRYNEQFF.

The V gene is TRBV27, the J gene TRBJ2-1; D ambiguous. Trimming stripped 3 bases from V and 5 bases from J, with 11 bases between. This CDR3 has 14 residues. Germline assignment: CDR1 MNHEY and CDR2 SMNVEV (reference sequence). DNA for the CDR3: TGTGCCAGCAGTTTTTCCTTAGGAAACAATGAGCAGTTCTTC. It specifies CASSFSLGNNEQFF.

This clonotype was seen ten or more times. V gene TRBV7-9 combines with J gene TRBJ2-3; 7 bases are a match to TRBD1. The CDR3 length is 15 residues. V dropped 1 base and J dropped 1; count of bases not matched to a gene: 2. Germline V gives CDR1 SEHNR, CDR2 FQNEAQ (reference sequence). CDR3 DNA sequence: TGTGCCAGCAGCTTAGGACAGGGCGGCACAGATACGCAGTATTTT. Translating it yields CASSLGQGGTDTQYF.

This clonotype was counted ten times or more. The CDR3 bases are TGTGCCAGCAGTTACTCGCCCAGGGGGACAGAGACCCAGTACTTC. As protein: CASSYSPRGTETQYF. The chain recombines TRBV6-5 with TRBJ2-5, with TRBD1 matching over 7 bases. V dropped 0 bases and J dropped 4; count of bases not matched to a gene: 5. The CDR3 extends over 15 amino acids. Germline V CDR1 and CDR2: MNHEY, SVGAGI.

This clonotype has at least ten counts. The J gene is TRBJ1-2, the V gene TRBV4-1; TRBD1 matches at 9 bases. Germline-derived CDR1 and CDR2 are MGHRA and YSYEKL. J lost 4 bases, V lost 1 base, and 10 bases had no gene match. The CDR3 extends over 17 amino acids. In DNA, the CDR3 is TGCGCCAGCAGCCAAGTCTCCTCCGGGACAGGGTTCTATGGCTACACCTTC. It specifies CASSQVSSGTGFYGYTF.

There are many counts of this clonotype. This sequence joins TRBV24-1 and TRBJ1-1; D not resolved. Germline lookup yields CDR1 KGHDR and CDR2 SFDVKD. This CDR3 is built from 13 residues. V shed 5 bases and J shed 4 bases, with 10 bases lying between them. The CDR3, as DNA: TGTGCCACCAGTGGGACGCGGACCACTGAAGCTTTCTTT. It specifies CATSGTRTTEAFF.

The chain uses TRBV24-1 and TRBJ2-3; 7 bases match TRBD1. V lost 9 bases, J lost 5 bases, and 13 bases stayed unmatched. This CDR3 comprises 15 residues. Germline CDR1 reads KGHDR; CDR2 reads SFDVKD. The CDR3 protein is CATSNRDSGGDTQYF. CDR3 DNA sequence: TGTGCCACCTCCAACCGGGACAGTGGTGGAGATACGCAGTATTTT.

The chain recombines TRBV24-1 with TRBJ2-1; 9 bases match TRBD2. The CDR3 spans 15 residues. Germline values: CDR1 KGHDR, CDR2 SFDVKD. J gave up 4 bases and V 4 bases, and 4 bases lay outside the gene matches. CDR3 region: CATSDPSGGYNEQFF. In DNA, the CDR3 is TGTGCCACCAGTGACCCCAGCGGGGGGTACAATGAGCAGTTCTTC.

This clonotype showed up just a few times. The chain has TRBV9 and TRBJ1-5, with TRBD1 as a possible D gene (6 bases). V lost 2 bases and J lost 2, with 11 bases in between. Per germline, CDR1 SGDLS and CDR2 YYNGEE. This CDR3 comprises 15 residues. CDR3: CASSVAAGGNQPQHF. Here the CDR3 DNA reads TGTGCCAGCAGCGTGGCGGCAGGGGGCAATCAGCCCCAGCATTTT. Drawing the rest from reference TRBV9 and TRBJ1-5, the complete variable domain is DSGVTQTPKHLITATGQRVTLRCSPRSGDLSVYWYQQSLDQGLQFLIQYYNGEERAKGNILERFSAQQFPDLHSELNLSSLELGDSALYFCASSVAAGGNQPQHFGDGTRLSIL.

This clonotype has a handful of counts. J is TRBJ2-5 and V is TRBV7-9; D may correspond to TRBD1 or TRBD2 (5 bases each). CDR1 is SEHNR and CDR2 is FQNEAQ in the germline V gene (reference sequence). The CDR3 sequence is 12 residues long. Trimming stripped 6 bases from V and 7 bases from J, with 12 bases between. The CDR3 reads CASRRDGVTQYF. In DNA form, the CDR3 reads TGTGCCAGCAGACGGGACGGCGTGACCCAGTACTTC.

This clonotype was detected ten times or more. The chain employs TRBV6-1 and TRBJ2-1, with TRBD1 matching 9 bases. Germline assignment: CDR1 MNHNS and CDR2 SASEGT. The CDR3 loop spans 13 amino acids. V dropped 7 bases and J dropped 5; count of bases not matched to a gene: 3. CDR3 coding DNA: TGTGCCAGCACGGGACAGGGTGACAATGAGCAGTTCTTC. Amino acid sequence: CASTGQGDNEQFF.

This clonotype showed up just a few times. The chain couples TRBV7-9 to TRBJ2-2, with TRBD2 identical over 7 bases. The junction had 5 bases not matched to a gene; V was cut back by 10 bases and J by 0 bases. Germline V gene data show CDR1 as SEHNR and CDR2 as FQNEAQ (reference sequence). The length of the CDR3 is 14 residues. The CDR3 region has the DNA TGTGCCACCCATAGCGGGCCGAACACCGGGGAGCTGTTTTTT. It specifies CATHSGPNTGELFF.